A single sample is the source of the 4 T cell receptor beta chains below, sequenced in a study of vaccination and CD4 T cells after COVID-19. Treatment here: roughly ten-day PBMC culture with coronavirus spike peptide pools or control peptides (ViraFEST assay). Their antigens are not known. Sequenced with the Oncomine TCR Beta short-read assay was DNA taken from cultured CD4+ T cells. TCRdb recomputed calls from the PCR reads with MiXCR, one row per CDR3 protein. The sample carries 16,000 or so distinct CDR3 sequences, around half recorded once. The sequenced sample was CD4+ T cells from blood, cultured in vitro, obtained before SARS-CoV-2 vaccination. All receptors come from a human donor who had recovered from COVID-19.

The chain recombines TRBV10-3 with TRBJ2-1; TRBD2 matches 7 bases. The V segment lost 7 bases and the J segment 1 base; nucleotides outside the gene matches: 7. Germline CDR1 and CDR2: ENHRY and SYGVKD. The CDR3 loop spans 15 amino acids. The CDR3 DNA is TGTGCCATCAACGCGGGAGTTCCATCCTACAATGAGCAGTTCTTC. Translation: CAINAGVPSYNEQFF.

The V call is TRBV6-2 or TRBV6-3, the J call TRBJ1-2, with a possible D match to TRBD1 (5 bases). CDR1 and CDR2 from the germline V gene are MNHEY and SVGEGT. This CDR3 comprises 14 residues. The ends were cut back, 4 bases at V and 4 bases at J, with 13 bases in the middle. CDR3 region: CASSSGAPIYGYTF. The CDR3 region has the DNA TGTGCCAGCAGTTCCGGGGCCCCCATCTATGGCTACACCTTC.

This clonotype was seen a handful of times. The chain is built from TRBV20-1 and TRBJ2-5; D is unclear. The CDR3 runs to 16 residues. The ends were cut back, 0 bases at V and 3 bases at J, with 17 bases in the middle. Germline lookup yields CDR1 DFQATT and CDR2 SNEGSKA (reference sequence). The CDR3 sequence: CSARDQLVTHKETQYF. CDR3 nucleotides: TGCAGTGCTAGAGATCAGCTGGTCACCCATAAAGAGACCCAGTACTTC.

This clonotype was counted a few times. The V gene is TRBV27, the J gene TRBJ1-6; 10 nucleotides agree with TRBD1. Per the germline V gene, CDR1 is MNHEY and CDR2 is SMNVEV (reference sequence). The CDR3 consists of 16 residues. V lost 6 bases and J lost 11; bases outside the gene matches: 13. As DNA, the CDR3 is TGTGCCAGCAGCTTTGCCAGGGGACAGGGGACTCCACCCCTCCACTTT. Protein product: CASSFARGQGTPPLHF.